Listed below are T cell receptor beta chains from one sample, sequenced in a study of blood T cell repertoires in COVID-19. The protocol was immunoSEQ multiplex PCR, while the TCRdb copy is restricted to in-frame clones and leaves out a portion. The profile shows some 300,000 clones, 85% to 90% of them singletons. Sequenced: peripheral blood. The receptors shown here come from a woman in her forties with COVID-19, enrolled during active disease. CDR3s leave out the opening cysteine and the closing phenylalanine or tryptophan. Where a row states a size, it is once, few, many or the class of an expanded clone; other rows omit it.

clone_size | j_call | v_call | cdr3_aa
NA | TRBJ1-1 | TRBV30 | AWSSGRDTEAF
NA | TRBJ1-1 | TRBV28 | ASSLLMRSTEAF
NA | TRBJ2-7 | TRBV20-1 | SASPPGQGYYEQY
NA | TRBJ1-2 | TRBV6-1 | ASSEGHRVYGYT
NA | TRBJ2-5 | TRBV28 | ASSLVLDLKQETQY
few | TRBJ1-1 | TRBV6-4 | ASSKDRGTEAF
NA | TRBJ2-7 | TRBV9 | ASSTSTGLPYEQY
NA | TRBJ2-7 | TRBV6-2/TRBV6-3 | ASSYVGGMASYEQY
NA | TRBJ2-5 | TRBV3-1/TRBV3-2 | ASSPRQGLQETQY
NA | TRBJ1-5 | TRBV5-6 | ASSLERGQPQH
NA | TRBJ1-2 | TRBV7-8 | ASSRDRTSIRIGGYT
NA | TRBJ1-1 | TRBV6-5 | ASSYSMGGTGMS
NA | TRBJ2-3 | TRBV28 | ASSPSSGRATDTQY
NA | TRBJ2-7 | TRBV6-7 | ASSYSMRDLVYEQY
NA | TRBJ1-2 | TRBV19 | ASRPKNRAGYT
NA | TRBJ2-7 | TRBV7-2 | ASSLAGGTLEQY
NA | TRBJ1-5 | TRBV4-3 | ASSQDPPRSTGWDQPQH
NA | TRBJ2-1 | TRBV7-2 | ASSLARGNEQF
NA | TRBJ2-1 | TRBV28 | ASSFLAGDSYNEQF
NA | TRBJ2-3 | TRBV7-9 | ASSLRELSTDTQY
NA | TRBJ1-1 | TRBV9 | ASSVGQGARATEAF
NA | TRBJ1-1 | TRBV18 | ASSPLNSYMNTEAF
once | TRBJ1-1 | TRBV25-1 | ASSEGGQGRTEAF
NA | TRBJ2-3 | TRBV12-1 | ASSYRGLADSADTQY
NA | TRBJ2-3 | TRBV7-6 | ASSLSQISTDTQY
NA | TRBJ2-3 | TRBV5-1 | ASVPELAGASDTQY
NA | TRBJ1-2 | TRBV3-1/TRBV3-2 | ASSQVVGGEDGYT
NA | TRBJ1-1 | TRBV9 | ASSVQLNTEAF
NA | TRBJ2-1 | TRBV5-1 | ASSREDGRGDEQF
NA | TRBJ2-7 | TRBV6-6 | ASSRDRGEEQY
NA | TRBJ2-1 | TRBV9 | ASSRNSGRPYNEQF
NA | TRBJ2-7 | TRBV7-9 | ASSFGTGRDEQY
NA | TRBJ2-1 | TRBV19 | ASRPGLASYNEQF
NA | TRBJ1-1 | TRBV27 | ASSLRTINTEAF
NA | TRBJ1-1 | TRBV5-1 | ASSPSPVNTEAF
NA | TRBJ1-1 | TRBV28 | ASRPGRGNTEAF
NA | TRBJ1-1 | TRBV28 | ASSYLERNTEAF
NA | TRBJ1-2 | TRBV5-6 | ASSFDTFYGYT
once | TRBJ2-7 | TRBV3-1/TRBV3-2 | ASSQSDRSKY
NA | TRBJ2-1 | TRBV11-3 | ASSLDSGRAYEQF
NA | TRBJ2-1 | TRBV6-5 | ASSSDRVVNEQF
NA | TRBJ2-7 | TRBV6-5 | ATTRVGEQY
NA | TRBJ2-5 | TRBV7-2 | ASSLSASGGQETQY
NA | TRBJ2-1 | TRBV5-4 | ASSLPTQTYNEQF
NA | TRBJ2-7 | TRBV7-2 | ASSLELNYEQY
NA | TRBJ1-2 | TRBV11-2 | ASSLTRSSGYT
NA | TRBJ2-7 | TRBV28 | ASSFGGYSYEQY
NA | TRBJ1-6 | TRBV27 | ASSFTGTGNYNSPLH
NA | TRBJ2-3 | TRBV2 | ASSERGGLTDTQY
NA | TRBJ1-4 | TRBV21-1 | ASSKERVGTNEKLF
few | TRBJ1-2 | TRBV5-1 | ASSLAISGQGLGYT
NA | TRBJ2-7 | TRBV6-6 | ASSYPRLAGPYEQY